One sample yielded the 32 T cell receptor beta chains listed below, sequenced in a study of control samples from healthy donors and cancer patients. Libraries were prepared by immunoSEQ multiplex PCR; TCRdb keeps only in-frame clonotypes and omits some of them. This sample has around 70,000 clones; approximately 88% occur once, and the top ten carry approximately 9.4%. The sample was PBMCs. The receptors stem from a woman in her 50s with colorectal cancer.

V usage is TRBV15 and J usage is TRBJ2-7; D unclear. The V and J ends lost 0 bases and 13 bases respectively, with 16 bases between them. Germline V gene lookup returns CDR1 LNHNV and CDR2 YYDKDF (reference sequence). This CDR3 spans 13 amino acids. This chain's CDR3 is CATSREVNTPAYV. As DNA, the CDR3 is TGTGCCACCAGCAGAGAGGTAAACACCCCGGCCTACGTC.

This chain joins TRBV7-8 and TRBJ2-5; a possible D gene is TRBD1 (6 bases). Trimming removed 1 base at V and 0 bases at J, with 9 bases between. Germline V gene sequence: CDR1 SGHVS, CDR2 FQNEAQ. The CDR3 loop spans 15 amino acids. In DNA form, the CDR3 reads TGTGCCAGCAGCTTAGGTTGGACAGACCAAGAGACCCAGTACTTC. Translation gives CASSLGWTDQETQYF.

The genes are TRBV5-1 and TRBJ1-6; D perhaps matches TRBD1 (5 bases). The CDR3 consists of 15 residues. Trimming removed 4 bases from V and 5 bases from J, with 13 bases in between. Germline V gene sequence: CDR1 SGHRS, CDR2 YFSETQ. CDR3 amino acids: CASSNQGGDNSPLHF. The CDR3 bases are TGCGCCAGCAGCAATCAGGGTGGGGATAATTCACCCCTCCACTTT. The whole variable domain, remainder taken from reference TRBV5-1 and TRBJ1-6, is KAGVTQTPRYLIKTRGQQVTLSCSPISGHRSVSWYQQTPGQGLQFLFEYFSETQRNKGNFPGRFSGRQFSNSRSEMNVSTLELGDSALYLCASSNQGGDNSPLHFGNGTRLTVT.

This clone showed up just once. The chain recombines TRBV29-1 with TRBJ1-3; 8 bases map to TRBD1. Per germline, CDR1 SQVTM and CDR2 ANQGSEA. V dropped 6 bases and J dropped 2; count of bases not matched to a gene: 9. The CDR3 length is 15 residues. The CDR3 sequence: CSVSNPDRAGNTIYF. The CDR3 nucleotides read TGCAGCGTCTCCAACCCGGACAGGGCTGGAAACACCATATATTTT.

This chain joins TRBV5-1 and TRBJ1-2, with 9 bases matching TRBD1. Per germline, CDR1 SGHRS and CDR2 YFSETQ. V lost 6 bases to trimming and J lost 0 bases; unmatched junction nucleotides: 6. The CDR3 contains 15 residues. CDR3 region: CASKGTGGSNYGYTF. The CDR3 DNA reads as TGCGCCAGCAAAGGTACAGGGGGCTCTAACTATGGCTACACCTTC.

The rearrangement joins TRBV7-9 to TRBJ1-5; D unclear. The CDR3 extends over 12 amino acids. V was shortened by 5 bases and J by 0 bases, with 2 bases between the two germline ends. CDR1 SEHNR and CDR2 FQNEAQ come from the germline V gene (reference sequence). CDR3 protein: CASSRSNQPQHF. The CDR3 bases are TGTGCCAGCAGCCGTAGCAATCAGCCCCAGCATTTT.

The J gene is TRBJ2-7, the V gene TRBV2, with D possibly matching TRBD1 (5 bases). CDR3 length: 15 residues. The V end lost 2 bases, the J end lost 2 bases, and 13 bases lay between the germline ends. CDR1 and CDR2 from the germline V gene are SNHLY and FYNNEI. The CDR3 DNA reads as TGTGCCAGCAGTGAATCTGGGGCGAAAGCCTACGAGCAGTACGTC. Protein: CASSESGAKAYEQYV.

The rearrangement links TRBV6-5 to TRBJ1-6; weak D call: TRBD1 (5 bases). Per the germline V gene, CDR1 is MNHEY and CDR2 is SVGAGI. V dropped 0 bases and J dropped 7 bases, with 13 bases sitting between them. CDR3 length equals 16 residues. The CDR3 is CASSYSRGGPNSPLHF. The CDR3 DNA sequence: TGTGCCAGCAGTTACTCGAGGGGCGGCCCCAATTCACCCCTCCACTTT.

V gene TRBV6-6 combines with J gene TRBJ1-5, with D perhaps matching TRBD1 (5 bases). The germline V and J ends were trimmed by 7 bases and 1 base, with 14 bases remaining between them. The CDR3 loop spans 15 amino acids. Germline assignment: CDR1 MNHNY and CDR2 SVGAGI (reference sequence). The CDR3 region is CASTLSWGSNQPQHF. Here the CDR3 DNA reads TGTGCCAGCACCTTGAGTTGGGGCAGCAATCAGCCCCAGCATTTT.

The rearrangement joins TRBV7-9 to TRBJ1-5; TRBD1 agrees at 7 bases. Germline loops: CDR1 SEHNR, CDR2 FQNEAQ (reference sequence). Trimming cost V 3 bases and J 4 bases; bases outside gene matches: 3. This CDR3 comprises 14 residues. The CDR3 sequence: CASSFGTVNQPQHF. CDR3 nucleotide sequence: TGTGCCAGCAGCTTTGGGACAGTTAATCAGCCCCAGCATTTT.

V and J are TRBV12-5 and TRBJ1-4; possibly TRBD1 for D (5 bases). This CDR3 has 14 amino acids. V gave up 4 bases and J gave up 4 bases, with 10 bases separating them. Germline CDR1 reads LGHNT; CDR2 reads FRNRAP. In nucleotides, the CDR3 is TGTGCTAGTGGTTCTCAGGGTTATAATGAAAAACTGTTTTTT. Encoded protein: CASGSQGYNEKLFF.

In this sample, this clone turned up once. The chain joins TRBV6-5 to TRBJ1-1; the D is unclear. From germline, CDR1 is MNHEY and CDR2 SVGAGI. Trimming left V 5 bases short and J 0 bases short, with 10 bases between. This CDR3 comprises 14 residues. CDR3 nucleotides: TGTGCCAGCAGTAGGGTACAGATGAACACTGAAGCTTTCTTT. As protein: CASSRVQMNTEAFF.

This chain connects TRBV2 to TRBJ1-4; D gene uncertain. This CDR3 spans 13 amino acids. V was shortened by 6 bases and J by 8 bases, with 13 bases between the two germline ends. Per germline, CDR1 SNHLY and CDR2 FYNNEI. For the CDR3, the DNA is TGTGCCAGCAGCCCCTTTCGAGAAGAAAAACTGTTTTTT. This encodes CASSPFREEKLFF.

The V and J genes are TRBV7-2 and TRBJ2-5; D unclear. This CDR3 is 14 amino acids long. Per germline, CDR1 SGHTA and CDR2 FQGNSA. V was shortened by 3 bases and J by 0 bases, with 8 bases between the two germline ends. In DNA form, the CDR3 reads TGTGCCAGCAGCTTGGTATGGGACCAAGAGACCCAGTACTTC. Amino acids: CASSLVWDQETQYF. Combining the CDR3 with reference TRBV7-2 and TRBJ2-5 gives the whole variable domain GAGVSQSPSNKVTEKGKDVELRCDPISGHTALYWYRQSLGQGLEFLIYFQGNSAPDKSGLPSDRFSAERTGGSVSTLTIQRTQQEDSAVYLCASSLVWDQETQYFGPGTRLLVL.

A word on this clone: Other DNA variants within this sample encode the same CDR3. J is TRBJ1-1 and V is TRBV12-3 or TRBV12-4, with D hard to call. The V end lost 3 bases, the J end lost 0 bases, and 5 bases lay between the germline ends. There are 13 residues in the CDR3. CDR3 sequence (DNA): TGTGCCAGCAGTTTTGGCCTGAACACTGAAGCTTTCTTT. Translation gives CASSFGLNTEAFF.

CDR3 protein: CASSFLGPDDTQYF. The CDR3 region has the DNA TGCGCCAGCAGCTTTCTTGGCCCTGACGATACGCAGTATTTT. V gene TRBV5-1 combines with J gene TRBJ2-3; the D is unclear. V gave up 2 bases and J gave up 6 bases, with 13 bases separating them. CDR1 SGHRS and CDR2 YFSETQ come from the germline V gene. The CDR3 spans 14 residues.

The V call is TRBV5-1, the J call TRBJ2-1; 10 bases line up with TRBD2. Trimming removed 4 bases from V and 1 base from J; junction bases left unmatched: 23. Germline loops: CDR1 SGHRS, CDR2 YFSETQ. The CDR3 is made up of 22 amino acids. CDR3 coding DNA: TGCGCCAGCAGCAAGGGAGTAGCGGGGGGACAGGCAAATGCAAAGTCCTACAATGAGCAGTTCTTC. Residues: CASSKGVAGGQANAKSYNEQFF.

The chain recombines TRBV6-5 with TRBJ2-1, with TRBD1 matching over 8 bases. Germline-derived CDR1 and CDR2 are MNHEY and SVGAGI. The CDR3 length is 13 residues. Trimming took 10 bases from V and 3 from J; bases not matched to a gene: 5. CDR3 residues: CATRQGIYNEQFF. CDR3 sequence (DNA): TGTGCCACGCGACAGGGGATCTACAATGAGCAGTTCTTC.

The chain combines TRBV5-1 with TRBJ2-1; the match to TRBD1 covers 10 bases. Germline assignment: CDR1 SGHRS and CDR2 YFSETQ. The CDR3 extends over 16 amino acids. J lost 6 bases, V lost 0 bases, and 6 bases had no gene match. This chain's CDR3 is CASSLGDRGHRNEQFF. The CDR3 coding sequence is TGCGCCAGCAGCTTGGGAGACAGGGGGCACCGCAATGAGCAGTTCTTC.

CDR3 loop: CASSSGSAGANVLTF. CDR3 sequence (DNA): TGTGCCAGCAGCTCAGGGAGCGCTGGGGCCAACGTCCTGACTTTC. The chain links TRBV5-4 to TRBJ2-6; either TRBD1 or TRBD2 may fit D (5 bases each). This CDR3 has 15 residues. V was trimmed by 3 bases and J by 2 bases, leaving 9 bases between them. Germline assignment: CDR1 SGHNT and CDR2 YYREEE (reference sequence).

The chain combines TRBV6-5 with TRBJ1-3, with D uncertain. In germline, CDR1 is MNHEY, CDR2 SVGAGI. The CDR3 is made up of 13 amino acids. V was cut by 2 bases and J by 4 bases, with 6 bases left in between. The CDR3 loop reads CASSYVPGNTIYF. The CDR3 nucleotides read TGTGCCAGCAGTTACGTACCAGGAAACACCATATATTTT.

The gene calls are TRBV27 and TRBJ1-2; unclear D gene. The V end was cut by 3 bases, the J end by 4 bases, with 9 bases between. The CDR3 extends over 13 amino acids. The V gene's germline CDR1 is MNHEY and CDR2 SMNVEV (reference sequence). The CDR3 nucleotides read TGTGCCAGCAGTTTTTACCCGGGCTATGGCTACACCTTC. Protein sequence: CASSFYPGYGYTF.

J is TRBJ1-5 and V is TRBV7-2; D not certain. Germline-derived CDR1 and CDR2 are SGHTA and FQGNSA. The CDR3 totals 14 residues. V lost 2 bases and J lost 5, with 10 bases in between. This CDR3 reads CASSLRYFDQPQHF. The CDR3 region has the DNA TGTGCCAGCAGCTTACGGTATTTCGATCAGCCCCAGCATTTT.

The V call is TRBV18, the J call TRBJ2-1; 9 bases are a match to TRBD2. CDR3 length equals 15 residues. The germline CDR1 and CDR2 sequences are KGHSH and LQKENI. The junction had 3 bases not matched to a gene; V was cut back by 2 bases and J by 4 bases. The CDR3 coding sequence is TGTGCCAGCTCACCAGGTAGCGGGGGTTACAATGAGCAGTTCTTC. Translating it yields CASSPGSGGYNEQFF.

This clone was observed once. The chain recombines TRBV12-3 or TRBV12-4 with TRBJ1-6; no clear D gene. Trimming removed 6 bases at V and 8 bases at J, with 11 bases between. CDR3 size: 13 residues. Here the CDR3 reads CASRDGSYSPLHF. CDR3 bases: TGTGCCAGCAGGGACGGTAGCTATTCACCCCTCCACTTT.

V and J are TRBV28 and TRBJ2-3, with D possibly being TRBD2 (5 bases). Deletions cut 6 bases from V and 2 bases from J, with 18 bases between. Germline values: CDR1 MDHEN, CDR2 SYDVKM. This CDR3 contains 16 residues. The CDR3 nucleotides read TGTGCCAGCAGCCCGGGTCGGGGAGATTACACAGATACGCAGTATTTT. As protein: CASSPGRGDYTDTQYF.

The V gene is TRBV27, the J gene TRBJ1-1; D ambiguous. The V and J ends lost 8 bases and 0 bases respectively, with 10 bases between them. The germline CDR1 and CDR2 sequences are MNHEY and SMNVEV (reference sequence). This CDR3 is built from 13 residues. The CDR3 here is CASRSGVNTEAFF. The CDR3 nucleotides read TGTGCCAGCCGGTCAGGTGTGAACACTGAAGCTTTCTTT.

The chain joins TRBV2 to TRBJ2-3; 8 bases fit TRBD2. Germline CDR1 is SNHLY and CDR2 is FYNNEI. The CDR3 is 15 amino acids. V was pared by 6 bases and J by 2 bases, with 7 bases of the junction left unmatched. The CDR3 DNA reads TGTGCCAGCAGCGAGCGGGGGCCGTACACAGATACGCAGTATTTT. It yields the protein CASSERGPYTDTQYF.

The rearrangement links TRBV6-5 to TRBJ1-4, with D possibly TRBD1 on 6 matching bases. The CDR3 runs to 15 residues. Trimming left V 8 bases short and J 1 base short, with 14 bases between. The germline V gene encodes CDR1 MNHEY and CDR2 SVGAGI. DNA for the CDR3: TGTGCCAGCGGGGGGGGGCGTAAAACTAATGAAAAACTGTTTTTT. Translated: CASGGGRKTNEKLFF.

The CDR3: CASSPGEYGYTF. In DNA form, the CDR3 reads TGTGCCAGCTCTCCCGGCGAGTATGGCTACACCTTC. The chain carries TRBV25-1 and TRBJ1-2; D not resolved. CDR3 length: 12 residues. Germline V lookup: CDR1 MGHDK, CDR2 SYGVNS. V lost 8 bases to trimming and J lost 5 bases, with 12 bases between them.

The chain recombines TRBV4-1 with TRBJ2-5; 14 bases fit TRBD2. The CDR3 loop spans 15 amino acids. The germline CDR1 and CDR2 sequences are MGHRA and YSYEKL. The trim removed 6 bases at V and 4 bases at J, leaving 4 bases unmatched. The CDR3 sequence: CASRRTSGGRETQYF. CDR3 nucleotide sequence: TGCGCCAGCAGGAGGACTAGCGGGGGGAGAGAGACCCAGTACTTC.

In nucleotides, the CDR3 is TGTGCCAGCAGTGAAAGGGGTATAGGGTCCCGCAGGGTCAACTATGGCTACACCTTC. Its protein product is CASSERGIGSRRVNYGYTF. The chain has TRBV6-1 and TRBJ1-2; D might be TRBD1 (5 bases). From germline, CDR1 is MNHNS and CDR2 SASEGT. V was cut by 2 bases and J by 2 bases, with 24 bases left in between. The CDR3 extends over 19 amino acids.